Listed here are 19 T cell receptor beta chains from one sample, sequenced in a study of beta chain features in type 1 diabetes. Expressed TCRB transcripts got sequenced, as all isolated RNA was reverse transcribed. The repertoire was sequenced with immunoSEQ multiplex PCR; TCRdb's copy has only in-frame clones and lacks some. The table lists some 230,000 clones, roughly 9.6% of them singletons, with about 0.037% in the top ten. The sample comprised naive CD4+ T cells from blood. These receptor sequences come from a woman under 30 in good health.

V gene TRBV5-1 combines with J gene TRBJ1-2; 7 bases map to TRBD1. This CDR3 region has 15 residues. Losses at the gene ends were 4 bases for V and 0 bases for J; bases not matched to a gene: 6. Germline V CDR1 and CDR2: SGHRS, YFSETQ. The CDR3 spells CASSEGTVPNYGYTF. The CDR3, as DNA: TGCGCCAGCAGCGAAGGGACAGTCCCTAACTATGGCTACACCTTC.

In this sample, this clone turned up a few times. The gene calls are TRBV12-5 and TRBJ2-1; 8 bases line up with TRBD2. CDR1 and CDR2 from the germline V gene are LGHNT and FRNRAP. The CDR3 consists of 13 residues. Trimming took 6 bases from V and 6 from J; bases not matched to a gene: 4. The DNA of the CDR3 is TGTGCTAGTGGACCCACTAGCGGCAATGAGCAGTTCTTC. Translated, it gives CASGPTSGNEQFF.

The V and J genes are TRBV27 and TRBJ1-2, with D perhaps TRBD1 (5 bases). Germline CDR1 is MNHEY and CDR2 is SMNVEV (reference sequence). This CDR3 comprises 15 residues. V lost 2 bases and J 4 bases, leaving 14 bases between the germline ends. CDR3 nucleotides: TGTGCCAGCAGTTTAGCGGGGGGTCTAGGCTATGGCTACACCTTC. It translates to CASSLAGGLGYGYTF.

This clone was counted a few times. V gene TRBV15 combines with J gene TRBJ1-1; D call uncertain. V lost 0 bases to trimming and J lost 2 bases, with 10 bases between them. The CDR3 length is 15 residues. Germline assignment: CDR1 LNHNV and CDR2 YYDKDF (reference sequence). The CDR3 protein is CATSRDSNINTEAFF. For the CDR3, the DNA is TGTGCCACCAGCAGAGATTCAAACATCAACACTGAAGCTTTCTTT.

In its sample, this clone was seen many times. V usage is TRBV14 and J usage is TRBJ2-5; TRBD1 aligns across 9 bases. V was pared by 4 bases and J by 3 bases, with 3 bases of the junction left unmatched. The CDR3 runs 14 residues. CDR1 and CDR2 (germline): SGHDN, FVKESK. CDR3 bases: TGTGCCAGCAGCCGTTGGACAGGGGAAGAGACCCAGTACTTC. Amino acids: CASSRWTGEETQYF.

This clone was observed a handful of times. For the CDR3, the DNA is TGTGCCATCAGTGCCCTAACTAGCGGACTCTCCTACGAGCAGTACTTC. It specifies CAISALTSGLSYEQYF. The V call is TRBV10-3, the J call TRBJ2-7; 8 nucleotides line up with TRBD2. The germline gives CDR1 ENHRY, CDR2 SYGVKD. V gave up 4 bases and J gave up 0 bases; unmatched junction bases: 8. This CDR3 is built from 16 residues.

This sequence joins TRBV7-9 and TRBJ2-3, with D tentatively TRBD2 (5 bases). Germline V CDR1 and CDR2: SEHNR, FQNEAQ (reference sequence). The CDR3 totals 17 residues. V lost 5 bases and J 3 bases, leaving 21 bases between the germline ends. CDR3 in DNA: TGTGCCAGCAGCCCCCGCCGAACGGGAATCGGGACAGATACGCAGTATTTT. It is translated as CASSPRRTGIGTDTQYF.

CDR3 nucleotides: TGCGCCAGCAGCTTCCAGGATACTTATGGCTACACCTTC. It encodes CASSFQDTYGYTF. The gene calls are TRBV5-1 and TRBJ1-2; no clear D gene. There are 13 residues in the CDR3. The V end lost 2 bases, the J end lost 5 bases, and 10 bases lay between the germline ends. The V gene's germline CDR1 is SGHRS and CDR2 YFSETQ.

The chain couples TRBV6-1 to TRBJ2-7; D is ambiguous. Trimming took 4 bases from V and 2 from J, leaving 9 bases between them. CDR1 and CDR2 from the germline V gene are MNHNS and SASEGT. The CDR3 is made up of 13 amino acids. The CDR3 protein is CASSAAETYEQYF. Written as DNA, the CDR3 is TGTGCCAGCAGTGCTGCGGAGACCTACGAGCAGTACTTC.

Comments on this clone: Distinct nucleotide sequences in the sample also encode this CDR3. The V call is TRBV30, the J call TRBJ1-1; no clear D gene. The CDR3 length is 13 residues. Germline CDR1 GTSNPN, CDR2 SVGIG (reference sequence). With 1 base removed from V and 2 bases from J, the gap between germline ends came to 8 bases. The CDR3 DNA follows: TGTGCCTGGAGTGGGCGGGTAAACACTGAAGCTTTCTTT. Translated: CAWSGRVNTEAFF.

The chain joins TRBV6-1 to TRBJ2-7; maybe TRBD1 (5 bases). V lost 2 bases and J lost 5, with 16 bases in between. This CDR3 comprises 15 residues. The germline gives CDR1 MNHNS, CDR2 SASEGT. The CDR3 loop reads CASSEWKGPVDEQYF. DNA for the CDR3: TGTGCCAGCAGTGAATGGAAGGGGCCAGTGGACGAGCAGTACTTC.

Worth noting for this clone: Within the sample, other DNA sequences also encode this same CDR3. The chain links TRBV18 to TRBJ2-3; D remains unclear. V was shortened by 3 bases and J by 0 bases, with 4 bases between the two germline ends. The CDR3 loop spans 13 amino acids. CDR1 is KGHSH and CDR2 is LQKENI in the germline V gene. CDR3 coding DNA: TGTGCCAGCTCACCTCCTAGCACAGATACGCAGTATTTT. Its translation: CASSPPSTDTQYF.

This clone was observed many times. The chain's CDR3 is CASSPRLAGGNTDTQYF. The CDR3 bases are TGTGCCAGCAGCCCCCGACTAGCGGGGGGTAACACAGATACGCAGTATTTT. V usage is TRBV7-9 and J usage is TRBJ2-3, with 13 positions matching TRBD2. CDR1 and CDR2 from the germline V gene are SEHNR and FQNEAQ (reference sequence). This CDR3 has 17 residues. Trimming at V came to 5 bases and at J to 2 bases, leaving 7 bases not matched to a gene.

The chain recombines TRBV18 with TRBJ2-7, with 10 bases aligning to TRBD1. From germline, CDR1 is KGHSH and CDR2 LQKENI. CDR3 length equals 15 residues. V was clipped by 6 bases and J by 6 bases; unmatched bases: 11. DNA for the CDR3: TGTGCCAGCTCTCATCGGACAGGGGGACGCCTCGAGCAGTACTTC. Translation gives CASSHRTGGRLEQYF.

The table lists this clone with a few counts. The genes are TRBV7-7 and TRBJ2-1; TRBD1 matches 9 bases. Trimming at V came to 5 bases and at J to 5 bases, leaving 4 bases not matched to a gene. The CDR3 contains 14 residues. Germline V gene data show CDR1 as SSHAT and CDR2 as FNYEAQ (reference sequence). The CDR3 reads CASSQRTGDNEQFF. The CDR3 nucleotides read TGTGCCAGCAGCCAGCGGACAGGGGACAATGAGCAGTTCTTC.

The chain links TRBV5-1 to TRBJ2-1; 11 nucleotides line up with TRBD2. The V gene's germline CDR1 is SGHRS and CDR2 YFSETQ. CDR3 size: 16 residues. V lost 0 bases to trimming and J lost 4 bases; unmatched junction nucleotides: 3. The chain's CDR3 is CASSLEGLAGYNEQFF. The CDR3 bases are TGCGCCAGCAGCTTGGAAGGACTAGCGGGTTACAATGAGCAGTTCTTC.

A few counts support this clone. The chain links TRBV2 to TRBJ2-5, with TRBD1 identical over 8 bases. Germline values: CDR1 SNHLY, CDR2 FYNNEI. The CDR3 sequence is 14 residues long. Unmatched junction bases numbered 10, after V lost 6 bases and J lost 7 bases. CDR3 in DNA: TGTGCCAGCAGGGGGTTGACAGGGGTGGCGACCCAGTACTTC. This gives the protein CASRGLTGVATQYF.

In this sample, this clone turned up a few times. The rearrangement links TRBV30 to TRBJ1-1; D uncertain. There are 15 residues in the CDR3. The V gene lost 2 bases and the J gene lost 4 bases, with 17 bases spanning the gap. Looked up from germline, CDR1 is GTSNPN and CDR2 is SVGIG (reference sequence). The CDR3 bases are TGTGCCTGGAGTCCTACCGGGATCCCCGGCACTGAAGCTTTCTTT. It encodes CAWSPTGIPGTEAFF.

The table lists this clone with a few counts. V usage is TRBV6-1 and J usage is TRBJ1-2; 7 bases map to TRBD1. The CDR3 contains 13 residues. The V gene's germline CDR1 is MNHNS and CDR2 SASEGT. V was clipped by 5 bases and J by 2 bases; unmatched bases: 2. DNA of the CDR3: TGTGCCAGCAGTCCGGGACAGAACTATGGCTACACCTTC. Translating it yields CASSPGQNYGYTF.